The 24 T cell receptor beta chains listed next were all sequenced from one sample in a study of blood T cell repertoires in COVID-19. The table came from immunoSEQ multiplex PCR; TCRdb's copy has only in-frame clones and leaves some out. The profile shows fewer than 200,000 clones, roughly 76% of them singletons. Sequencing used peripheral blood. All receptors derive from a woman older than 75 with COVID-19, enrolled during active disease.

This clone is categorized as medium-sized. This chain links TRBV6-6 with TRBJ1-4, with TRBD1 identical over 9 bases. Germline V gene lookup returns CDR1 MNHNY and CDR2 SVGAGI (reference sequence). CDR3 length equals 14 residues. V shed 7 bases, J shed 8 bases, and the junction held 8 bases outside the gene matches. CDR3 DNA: TGTGCCAGCACCACCCGGACAGGGGAAGAAAAACTGTTTTTT. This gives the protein CASTTRTGEEKLFF.

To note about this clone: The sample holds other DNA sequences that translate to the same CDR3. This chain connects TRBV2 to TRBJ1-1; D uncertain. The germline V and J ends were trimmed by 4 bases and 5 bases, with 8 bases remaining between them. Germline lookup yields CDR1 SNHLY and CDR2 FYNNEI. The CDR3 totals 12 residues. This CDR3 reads CASSGTGTEAFF. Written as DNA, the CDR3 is TGTGCCAGCAGTGGAACGGGGACTGAAGCTTTCTTT.

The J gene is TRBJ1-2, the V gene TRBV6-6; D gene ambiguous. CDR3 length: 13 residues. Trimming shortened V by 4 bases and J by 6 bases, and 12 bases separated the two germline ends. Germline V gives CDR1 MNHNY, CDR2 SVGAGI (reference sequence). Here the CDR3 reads CASSLQSLDGYTF. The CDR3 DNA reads TGTGCCAGCAGTTTACAGAGTTTGGATGGCTACACCTTC.

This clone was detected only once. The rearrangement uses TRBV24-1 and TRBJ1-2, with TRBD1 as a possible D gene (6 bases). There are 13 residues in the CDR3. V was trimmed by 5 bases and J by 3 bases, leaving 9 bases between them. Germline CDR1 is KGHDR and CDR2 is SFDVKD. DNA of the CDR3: TGTGCCACCAGTGCAACAGGGTACTATGGCTACACCTTC. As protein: CATSATGYYGYTF.

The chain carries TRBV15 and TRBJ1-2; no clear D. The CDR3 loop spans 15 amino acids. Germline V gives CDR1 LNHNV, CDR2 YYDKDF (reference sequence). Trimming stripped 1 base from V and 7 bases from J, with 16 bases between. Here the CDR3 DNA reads TGTGCCACCAGCAGAGCCCGGGGTCCCTTTGGTGGCTACACCTTC. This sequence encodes CATSRARGPFGGYTF.

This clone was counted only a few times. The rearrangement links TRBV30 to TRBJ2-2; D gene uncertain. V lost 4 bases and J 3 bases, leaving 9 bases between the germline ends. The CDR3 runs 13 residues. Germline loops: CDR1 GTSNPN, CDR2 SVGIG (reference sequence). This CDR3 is CAWTLSDTGELFF. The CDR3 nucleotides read TGTGCCTGGACCCTCTCCGACACCGGGGAGCTGTTTTTT.

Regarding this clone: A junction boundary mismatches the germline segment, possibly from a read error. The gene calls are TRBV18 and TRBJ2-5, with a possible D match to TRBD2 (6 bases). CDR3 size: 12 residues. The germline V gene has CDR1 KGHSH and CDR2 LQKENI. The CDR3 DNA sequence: TGTGCCAGCTCCCGGTGGGGGGACCCAGTAGACTTC. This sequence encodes CASSRWGDPVDF.

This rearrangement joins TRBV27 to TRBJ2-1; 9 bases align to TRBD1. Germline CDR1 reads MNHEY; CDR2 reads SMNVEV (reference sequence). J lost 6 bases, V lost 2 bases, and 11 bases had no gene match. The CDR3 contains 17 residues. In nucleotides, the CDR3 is TGTGCCAGCAGTTTACCCCCCTACAGGGGGCAACGCAATGAGCAGTTCTTC. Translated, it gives CASSLPPYRGQRNEQFF.

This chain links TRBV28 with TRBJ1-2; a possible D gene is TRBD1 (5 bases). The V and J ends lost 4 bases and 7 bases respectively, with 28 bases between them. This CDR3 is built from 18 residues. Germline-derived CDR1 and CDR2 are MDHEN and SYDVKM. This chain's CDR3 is CASSSAGVGSRGSSGYTF. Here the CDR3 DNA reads TGTGCCAGCAGTTCTGCCGGTGTAGGGTCTAGGGGATCTAGTGGCTACACCTTC.

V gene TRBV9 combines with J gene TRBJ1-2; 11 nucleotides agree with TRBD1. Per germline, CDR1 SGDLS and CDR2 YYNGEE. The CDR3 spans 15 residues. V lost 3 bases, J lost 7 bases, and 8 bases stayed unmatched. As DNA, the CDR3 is TGTGCCAGCAGCGCATGGACAGGGGGCGGCTCTGGCTACACCTTC. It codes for CASSAWTGGGSGYTF.

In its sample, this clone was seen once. The CDR3 DNA is TGCGCCAGCAGCATAAGGACAGGGGCCTCCTACAATGAGCAGTTCTTC. It codes for CASSIRTGASYNEQFF. The rearrangement uses TRBV5-1 and TRBJ2-1, with 9 positions matching TRBD1. V shed 4 bases and J 0 bases; nucleotides not matched to a gene: 5. CDR1 and CDR2 from the germline V gene are SGHRS and YFSETQ. The CDR3 totals 16 residues.

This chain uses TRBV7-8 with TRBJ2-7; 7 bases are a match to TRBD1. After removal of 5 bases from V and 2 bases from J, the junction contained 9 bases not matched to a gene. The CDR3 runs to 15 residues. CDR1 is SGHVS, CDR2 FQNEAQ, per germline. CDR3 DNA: TGTGCCAGCAGCGCCCGGAGACAGGGCGCCTACGAGCAGTACTTC. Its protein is CASSARRQGAYEQYF.

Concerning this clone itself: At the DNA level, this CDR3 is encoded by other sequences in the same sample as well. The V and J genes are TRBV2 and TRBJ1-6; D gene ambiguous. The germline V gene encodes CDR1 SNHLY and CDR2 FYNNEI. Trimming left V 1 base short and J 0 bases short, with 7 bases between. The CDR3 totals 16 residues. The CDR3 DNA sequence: TGTGCCAGCAGTGAAGGAGGGAGCTCCTATAATTCACCCCTCCACTTT. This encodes CASSEGGSSYNSPLHF.

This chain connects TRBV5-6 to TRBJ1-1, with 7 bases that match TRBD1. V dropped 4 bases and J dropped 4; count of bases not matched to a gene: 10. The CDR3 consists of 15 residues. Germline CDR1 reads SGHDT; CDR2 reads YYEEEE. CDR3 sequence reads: CASSSFPGQITEAFF. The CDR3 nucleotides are TGTGCCAGCAGCAGTTTCCCGGGACAGATCACTGAAGCTTTCTTT.

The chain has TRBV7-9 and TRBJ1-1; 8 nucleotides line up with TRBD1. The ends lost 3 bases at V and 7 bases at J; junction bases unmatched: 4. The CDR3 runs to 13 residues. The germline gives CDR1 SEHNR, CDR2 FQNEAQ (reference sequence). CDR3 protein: CASSFPDRGEAFF. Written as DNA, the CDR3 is TGTGCCAGCAGCTTCCCCGACAGGGGTGAAGCTTTCTTT. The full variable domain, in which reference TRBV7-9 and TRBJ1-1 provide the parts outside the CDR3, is DTGVSQNPRHKITKRGQNVTFRCDPISEHNRLYWYRQTLGQGPEFLTYFQNEAQLEKSRLLSDRFSAERPKGSFSTLEIQRTEQGDSAMYLCASSFPDRGEAFFGQGTRLTVV.

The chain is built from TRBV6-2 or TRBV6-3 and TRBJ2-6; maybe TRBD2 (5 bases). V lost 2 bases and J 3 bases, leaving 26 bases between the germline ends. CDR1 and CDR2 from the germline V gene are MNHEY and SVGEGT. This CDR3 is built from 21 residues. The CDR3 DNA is TGTGCCAGCAGTTACCACGATTGGCAGGAATGGATACTAGTTGGGGCCAACGTCCTGACTTTC. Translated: CASSYHDWQEWILVGANVLTF.

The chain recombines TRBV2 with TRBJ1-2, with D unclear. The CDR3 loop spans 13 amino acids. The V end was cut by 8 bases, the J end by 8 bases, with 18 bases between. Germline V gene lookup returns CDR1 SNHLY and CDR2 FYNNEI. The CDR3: CASASIKGGGYTF. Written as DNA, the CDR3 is TGTGCCAGCGCCTCCATTAAAGGAGGGGGCTACACCTTC.

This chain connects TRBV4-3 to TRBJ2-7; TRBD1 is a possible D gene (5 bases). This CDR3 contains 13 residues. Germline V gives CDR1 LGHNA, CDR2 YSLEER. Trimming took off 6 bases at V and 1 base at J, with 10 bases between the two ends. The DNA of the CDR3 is TGCGCCAGCAGTCCCCGACAGTCCTACGAGCAGTACTTC. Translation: CASSPRQSYEQYF.

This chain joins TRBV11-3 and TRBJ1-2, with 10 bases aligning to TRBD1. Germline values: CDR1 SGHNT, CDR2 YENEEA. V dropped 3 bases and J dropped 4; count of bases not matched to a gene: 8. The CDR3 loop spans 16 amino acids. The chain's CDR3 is CASSLGQGPRAYGYTF. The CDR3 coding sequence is TGTGCCAGCAGCTTGGGACAGGGGCCCAGGGCCTATGGCTACACCTTC.

As DNA, the CDR3 is TGTGCCAGCAGCCAAGAGACCCAGGGGGCGATTGGCTACACCTTC. Residues: CASSQETQGAIGYTF. The chain uses TRBV4-2 and TRBJ1-2; 8 bases match TRBD1. With 0 bases clipped from V and 7 bases from J, the junction kept 7 bases outside the gene matches. Germline CDR1 and CDR2: LGHNA and YNFKEQ. This CDR3 contains 15 residues.

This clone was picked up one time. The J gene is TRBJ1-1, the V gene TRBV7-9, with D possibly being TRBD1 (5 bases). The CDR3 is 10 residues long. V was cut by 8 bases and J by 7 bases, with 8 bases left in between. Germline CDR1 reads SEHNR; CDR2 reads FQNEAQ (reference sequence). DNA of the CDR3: TGTGCCAGCGGGGCAGTTGAAGCTTTCTTT. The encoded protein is CASGAVEAFF.

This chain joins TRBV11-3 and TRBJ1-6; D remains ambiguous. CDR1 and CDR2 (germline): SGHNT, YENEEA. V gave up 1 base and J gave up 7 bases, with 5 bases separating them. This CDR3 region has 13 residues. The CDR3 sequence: CASSLGANSPLHF. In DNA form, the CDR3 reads TGTGCCAGCAGCTTAGGGGCAAATTCACCCCTCCACTTT.

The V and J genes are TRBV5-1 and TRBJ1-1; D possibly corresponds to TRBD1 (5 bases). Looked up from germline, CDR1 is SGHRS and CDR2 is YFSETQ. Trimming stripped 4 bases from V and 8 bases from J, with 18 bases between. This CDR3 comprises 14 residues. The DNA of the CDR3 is TGCGCCAGCAGCCCGAACCCAAGGACACCCGAAGCTTTCTTT. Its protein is CASSPNPRTPEAFF.

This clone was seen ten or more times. The CDR3 protein is CASSWGGGDTEAFF. The CDR3 coding sequence is TGTGCCAGCAGCTGGGGAGGGGGGGACACTGAAGCTTTCTTT. The chain combines TRBV5-4 with TRBJ1-1; tentatively, D is TRBD1 (6 bases). V lost 3 bases and J lost 3, with 12 bases in between. Germline CDR1 is SGHNT and CDR2 is YYREEE (reference sequence). The CDR3 extends over 14 amino acids.